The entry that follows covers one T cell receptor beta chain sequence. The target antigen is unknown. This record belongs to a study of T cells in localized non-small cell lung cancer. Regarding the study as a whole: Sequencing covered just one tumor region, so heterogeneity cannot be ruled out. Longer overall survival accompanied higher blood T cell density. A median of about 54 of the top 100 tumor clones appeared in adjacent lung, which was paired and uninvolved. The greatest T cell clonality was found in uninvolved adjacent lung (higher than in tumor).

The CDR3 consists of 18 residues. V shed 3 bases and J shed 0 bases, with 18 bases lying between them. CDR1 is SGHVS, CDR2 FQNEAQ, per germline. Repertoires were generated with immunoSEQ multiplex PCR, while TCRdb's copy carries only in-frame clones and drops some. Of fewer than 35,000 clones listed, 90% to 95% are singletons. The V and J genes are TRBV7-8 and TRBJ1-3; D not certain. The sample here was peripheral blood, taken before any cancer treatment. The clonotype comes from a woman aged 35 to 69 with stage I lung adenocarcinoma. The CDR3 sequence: CASSFFLEGTSSGNTIYF. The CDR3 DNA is TGTGCCAGCAGCTTCTTTCTCGAGGGAACTTCCTCTGGAAACACCATATATTTT.